The 30 T cell receptor beta chains presented below share a single source sample, sequenced in a study of blood T cell repertoires in COVID-19. Assay: immunoSEQ multiplex PCR; the TCRdb copy retains only in-frame clones and omits some. The profile shows roughly 250,000 clones, approximately 80% of them singletons. The sequencing input was peripheral blood. These receptors all stem from a human donor in a cohort sampled during active COVID-19.

A note on this clone: The same CDR3 also results from other DNA sequences found in this sample. V and J are TRBV18 and TRBJ2-5; tentatively, D is TRBD2 (6 bases). Germline lookup yields CDR1 KGHSH and CDR2 LQKENI. V shed 6 bases and J shed 2 bases, with 10 bases lying between them. The CDR3 spans 13 residues. CDR3 amino acids: CASSGGLQETQYF. The CDR3 region has the DNA TGTGCCAGCTCCGGGGGTCTACAAGAGACCCAGTACTTC.

This chain uses TRBV6-5 with TRBJ1-1; TRBD1 matches 7 bases. Trimming cost V 7 bases and J 1 base; bases outside gene matches: 6. CDR1 is MNHEY, CDR2 SVGAGI, per germline. CDR3 length: 14 amino acids. CDR3 in DNA: TGTGCCAGCACTCTCGGGACAGCGAACACTGAAGCTTTCTTT. Translated: CASTLGTANTEAFF.

This clone was picked up one time. The rearrangement links TRBV7-2 to TRBJ1-2; D is undetermined. The CDR3 has 14 residues. V was pared by 1 base and J by 5 bases, with 11 bases between. Looked up from germline, CDR1 is SGHTA and CDR2 is FQGNSA. The CDR3 reads CASSLGRLIYGYTF. CDR3 DNA: TGTGCCAGCAGCTTAGGGAGGCTAATTTATGGCTACACCTTC.

The J gene is TRBJ2-2, the V gene TRBV9, with D possibly being TRBD2 (7 bases). Germline assignment: CDR1 SGDLS and CDR2 YYNGEE. The length of the CDR3 is 16 residues. V lost 3 bases to trimming and J lost 5 bases, with 17 bases between them. The CDR3 protein is CASSERGGVSTGELFF. CDR3 nucleotide sequence: TGTGCCAGCAGCGAGAGGGGGGGCGTCAGTACCGGGGAGCTGTTTTTT.

CDR3 sequence reads: CASSPRLKLAGGGDTQYF. CDR3 in DNA: TGCGCCAGCAGCCCGCGACTAAAACTAGCGGGAGGTGGAGATACGCAGTATTTT. The rearrangement uses TRBV5-1 and TRBJ2-3; 12 nucleotides align to TRBD2. The CDR3 totals 18 residues. The V gene's germline CDR1 is SGHRS and CDR2 YFSETQ. The V gene end was trimmed by 4 bases and the J gene end by 5 bases; junction bases not matched to a gene: 14.

The V call is TRBV10-3, the J call TRBJ2-3, with a weak D call TRBD2 (6 bases). Deletions cut 5 bases from V and 0 bases from J, with 12 bases between. Germline loops: CDR1 ENHRY, CDR2 SYGVKD. The CDR3 is 15 residues long. CDR3 amino acids: CAISPETRSTDTQYF. DNA of the CDR3: TGTGCCATCAGTCCCGAGACTAGAAGCACAGATACGCAGTATTTT.

J is TRBJ2-7 and V is TRBV19; D perhaps matches TRBD1 (6 bases). The CDR3 covers 15 residues. Per the germline V gene, CDR1 is LNHDA and CDR2 is SQIVND (reference sequence). The V gene lost 1 base and the J gene lost 3 bases, with 13 bases spanning the gap. The CDR3 coding sequence is TGTGCCAGTAGTATAGCGGGGACACCAGTCTACGAGCAGTACTTC. Its translation: CASSIAGTPVYEQYF.

The chain has TRBV7-3 and TRBJ2-3, with D possibly TRBD2 on 6 matching bases. Germline loops: CDR1 SGHTA, CDR2 FQGTGA. The CDR3 contains 16 residues. Trimming removed 2 bases at V and 0 bases at J, with 12 bases between. The CDR3 region is CASSLRASVSTDTQYF. DNA for the CDR3: TGTGCCAGCAGCTTACGGGCTAGCGTAAGCACAGATACGCAGTATTTT.

The CDR3 region is CASSEKRGSETQYF. In DNA form, the CDR3 reads TGTGCCAGCAGTGAAAAGCGGGGGAGCGAGACCCAGTACTTC. The chain couples TRBV2 to TRBJ2-5; 8 nucleotides agree with TRBD2. The CDR3 loop spans 14 amino acids. Looked up from germline, CDR1 is SNHLY and CDR2 is FYNNEI. The V and J ends lost 2 bases and 5 bases, in that order; junction bases with no gene match: 4.

This sequence joins TRBV5-1 and TRBJ1-5; no definite D call. This CDR3 comprises 16 residues. V dropped 4 bases and J dropped 0 bases, with 14 bases sitting between them. CDR1 SGHRS and CDR2 YFSETQ come from the germline V gene. The CDR3 region is CASSPTGSSSNQPQHF. CDR3 nucleotides: TGCGCCAGCAGCCCAACGGGATCCTCTAGCAATCAGCCCCAGCATTTT.

The chain is built from TRBV19 and TRBJ1-5, with a tentative D call TRBD1 (6 bases). Trimming pared 3 bases from V and 3 bases from J, leaving 9 bases between. CDR1 and CDR2 (germline): LNHDA, SQIVND (reference sequence). The CDR3 loop spans 14 amino acids. Here the CDR3 DNA reads TGTGCCAGTAGTATCCGGACAGACAATCAGCCCCAGCATTTT. This gives the protein CASSIRTDNQPQHF.

The genes are TRBV27 and TRBJ2-7; possible D gene TRBD1, 6 bases. The CDR3 runs 16 residues. V shed 6 bases and J shed 1 base, with 19 bases lying between them. Per the germline V gene, CDR1 is MNHEY and CDR2 is SMNVEV (reference sequence). This chain's CDR3 is CASRLDSGVGSYEQYF. The CDR3 nucleotides are TGTGCCAGCAGGCTGGACAGTGGGGTCGGGTCCTACGAGCAGTACTTC.

This clone was seen only once. The CDR3 DNA is TGTGCCAGCACCCAGGGAGCGGGCGCGAACACCGGGGAGCTGTTTTTT. Protein product: CASTQGAGANTGELFF. The V gene is TRBV5-4, the J gene TRBJ2-2, with a possible D match to TRBD2 (6 bases). The V gene's germline CDR1 is SGHNT and CDR2 YYREEE (reference sequence). Trimming took off 6 bases at V and 0 bases at J, with 15 bases between the two ends. The CDR3 loop spans 16 amino acids.

This clone was observed once. The chain recombines TRBV5-1 with TRBJ2-2, with 9 nucleotides matching TRBD1. CDR1 and CDR2 from the germline V gene are SGHRS and YFSETQ. The CDR3 runs 15 residues. Trimming removed 2 bases from V and 5 bases from J; junction bases left unmatched: 4. CDR3 DNA sequence: TGCGCCAGCAGCTTAGAAGGACAGGGGACCGGGGAGCTGTTTTTT. It translates to CASSLEGQGTGELFF. Supplemented by reference TRBV5-1 and TRBJ2-2, the full variable domain reads KAGVTQTPRYLIKTRGQQVTLSCSPISGHRSVSWYQQTPGQGLQFLFEYFSETQRNKGNFPGRFSGRQFSNSRSEMNVSTLELGDSALYLCASSLEGQGTGELFFGEGSRLTVL.

The gene calls are TRBV5-1 and TRBJ2-5; TRBD2 aligns across 15 bases. The CDR3 length is 16 residues. The germline V gene encodes CDR1 SGHRS and CDR2 YFSETQ. The V gene end was trimmed by 4 bases and the J gene end by 5 bases; junction bases not matched to a gene: 6. CDR3 DNA sequence: TGCGCCAGCAGCACCGGACTAGCGGGGGGGCGGGAGACCCAGTACTTC. Protein sequence: CASSTGLAGGRETQYF. The complete variable domain, with remaining parts taken from reference TRBV5-1 and TRBJ2-5, reads KAGVTQTPRYLIKTRGQQVTLSCSPISGHRSVSWYQQTPGQGLQFLFEYFSETQRNKGNFPGRFSGRQFSNSRSEMNVSTLELGDSALYLCASSTGLAGGRETQYFGPGTRLLVL.

The chain employs TRBV9 and TRBJ2-7; 11 nucleotides match TRBD1. The V and J ends lost 2 bases and 6 bases, in that order; junction bases with no gene match: 7. Germline V gene data show CDR1 as SGDLS and CDR2 as YYNGEE. The length of the CDR3 is 15 residues. In DNA form, the CDR3 reads TGTGCCAGCAGCGTGGCCGGGACAGGGGGTTTCGAGCAGTACTTC. Its protein is CASSVAGTGGFEQYF.

The chain has TRBV15 and TRBJ2-3, with D possibly TRBD2 on 5 matching bases. Germline V gene data show CDR1 as LNHNV and CDR2 as YYDKDF (reference sequence). Trimming pared 4 bases from V and 10 bases from J, leaving 9 bases between. This CDR3 region has 11 residues. The CDR3 reads CATSISGSQYF. CDR3 DNA: TGTGCCACCAGCATATCGGGATCGCAGTATTTT.

V usage is TRBV4-3 and J usage is TRBJ1-5, with D perhaps matching TRBD1 (5 bases). The CDR3 is 14 residues long. CDR1 and CDR2 from the germline V gene are LGHNA and YSLEER. Trimming left V 3 bases short and J 1 base short, with 7 bases between. CDR3 amino acids: CASSQGLSNQPQHF. CDR3 bases: TGCGCCAGCAGCCAGGGGCTGAGCAATCAGCCCCAGCATTTT.

This clone was seen more than once but under ten times. The chain uses TRBV5-1 and TRBJ2-2, with TRBD1 identical over 7 bases. Per the germline V gene, CDR1 is SGHRS and CDR2 is YFSETQ. CDR3 length equals 12 residues. V lost 10 bases, J lost 7 bases, and 7 bases stayed unmatched. Written as DNA, the CDR3 is TGCGCCGTACAGGGGTCCCACGGGGAGCTGTTTTTT. The encoded protein is CAVQGSHGELFF.

The rearrangement uses TRBV6-1 and TRBJ2-1, with 8 bases aligning to TRBD2. This CDR3 comprises 16 residues. Per germline, CDR1 MNHNS and CDR2 SASEGT. Trimming took 4 bases from V and 3 from J; bases not matched to a gene: 8. The CDR3 is CASSVQGLGIYNEQFF. The CDR3 DNA is TGTGCCAGCAGTGTTCAGGGACTAGGAATCTACAATGAGCAGTTCTTC.

This sequence joins TRBV4-3 and TRBJ1-2; D is unclear. There are 15 residues in the CDR3. Germline loops: CDR1 LGHNA, CDR2 YSLEER. V lost 1 base and J 4 bases, leaving 13 bases between the germline ends. Written as DNA, the CDR3 is TGCGCCAGCAGCCAAGCGGGAAGCGGGAGCTATGGCTACACCTTC. It specifies CASSQAGSGSYGYTF.

This chain uses TRBV6-5 with TRBJ1-2; no clear D. The V and J ends lost 2 bases and 1 base respectively, with 11 bases between them. The CDR3 sequence is 15 residues long. CDR1 MNHEY and CDR2 SVGAGI come from the germline V gene. As DNA, the CDR3 is TGTGCCAGCAGTTACATTACACCCGTTAACTATGGCTACACCTTC. Amino acid sequence: CASSYITPVNYGYTF.

The genes are TRBV6-2 or TRBV6-3 and TRBJ2-4; a weak D match, TRBD2 (6 bases). V gave up 2 bases and J gave up 0 bases, with 23 bases separating them. Germline V gene data show CDR1 as MNHEY and CDR2 as SVGEGT. The CDR3 runs 20 residues. CDR3 in DNA: TGTGCCAGCAGTTACGTGCGAGCGACTGGGGGGATTCTAGCCAAAAACATTCAGTACTTC. It encodes CASSYVRATGGILAKNIQYF.

This clone was detected a few times. CDR3 coding DNA: TGTGCCAGCAGCTTAGTATCAGGGGGCGGTTGGTATGGCTACACCTTC. It yields the protein CASSLVSGGGWYGYTF. The chain is built from TRBV7-2 and TRBJ1-2, with TRBD1 identical over 8 bases. The junction had 9 bases not matched to a gene; V was cut back by 1 base and J by 5 bases. The germline CDR1 and CDR2 sequences are SGHTA and FQGNSA. The CDR3 is 16 residues long.

V and J are TRBV12-3 or TRBV12-4 and TRBJ2-5; no clear D gene. The CDR3 loop spans 13 amino acids. V was trimmed by 1 base and J by 4 bases, leaving 7 bases between them. CDR3 coding DNA: TGTGCCAGCAGTTTAGGCTACGGAGAGACCCAGTACTTC. Residues: CASSLGYGETQYF.

Ten or more counts support this clone. The chain joins TRBV9 to TRBJ1-2, with a tentative D call TRBD1 (5 bases). Germline CDR1 reads SGDLS; CDR2 reads YYNGEE. V was shortened by 0 bases and J by 7 bases, with 13 bases between the two germline ends. The CDR3 is 14 residues long. The CDR3 protein is CASSVAAGKGGYTF. Written as DNA, the CDR3 is TGTGCCAGCAGCGTAGCCGCAGGGAAGGGTGGCTACACCTTC.

The V and J genes are TRBV5-4 and TRBJ2-7; 8 bases are a match to TRBD2. The CDR3 totals 13 residues. The V gene end was trimmed by 2 bases and the J gene end by 6 bases; junction bases not matched to a gene: 4. Germline V lookup: CDR1 SGHNT, CDR2 YYREEE (reference sequence). CDR3 nucleotides: TGTGCCAGCAGCTTAAGCGGGAGCGTCGAGCAGTACTTC. It encodes CASSLSGSVEQYF. The full variable domain, in which reference TRBV5-4 and TRBJ2-7 provide the parts outside the CDR3, is ETGVTQSPTHLIKTRGQQVTLRCSSQSGHNTVSWYQQALGQGPQFIFQYYREEENGRGNFPPRFSGLQFPNYSSELNVNALELDDSALYLCASSLSGSVEQYFGPGTRLTVT.

CDR3 loop: CASSLAGGMEETQYF. In nucleotides, the CDR3 is TGCGCCAGCAGCTTGGCGGGGGGAATGGAAGAGACCCAGTACTTC. The J gene is TRBJ2-5, the V gene TRBV5-1; 7 nucleotides agree with TRBD2. With 0 bases clipped from V and 3 bases from J, the junction kept 5 bases outside the gene matches. Per germline, CDR1 SGHRS and CDR2 YFSETQ. The CDR3 is 15 residues long.

The gene calls are TRBV5-1 and TRBJ2-3, with a weak D call TRBD2 (6 bases). The ends were cut back, 5 bases at V and 6 bases at J, with 7 bases in the middle. Germline V gene sequence: CDR1 SGHRS, CDR2 YFSETQ. The CDR3 sequence is 11 residues long. This CDR3 is CASREGDTQYF. The DNA of the CDR3 is TGCGCCAGCAGGGAGGGGGATACGCAGTATTTT.

The chain uses TRBV29-1 and TRBJ2-2, with TRBD1 matching over 10 bases. The junction had 6 bases not matched to a gene; V was cut back by 7 bases and J by 4 bases. This CDR3 region has 14 residues. Germline lookup yields CDR1 SQVTM and CDR2 ANQGSEA. CDR3 sequence reads: CSARTGGVTGELFF. The DNA for the CDR3 is TGCAGCGCTCGGACAGGGGGGGTCACCGGGGAGCTGTTTTTT.